This TCR beta chain originates from a study of blood T cell repertoires in COVID-19. The wider study: Both acute and convalescent COVID-19 samples were obtained from the United States, Italy and Spain. The cDNA or gDNA used as material had been derived from T cells, B-cell-depleted T cells, or PBMCs.

Original data processing: For nucleated cells, counts were estimated from reference gene primer amplification. The assay was immunoSEQ multiplex PCR, and TCRdb's table has in-frame clones only and misses some. The V and J calls and clone size come from that table; D and trimming were worked out from the DNA. The data hold approximately 77,000 clones, with approximately 76% observed a single time. There are many counts of this clone. The sample comprised peripheral blood. This sequence was found in a man in his 70s with active or convalescent COVID-19.

CDR3 in amino acids: CASKSMPQETQYF. CDR3 in DNA: TGTGCCAGCAAGTCTATGCCCCAAGAGACCCAGTACTTC. V and J are TRBV2 and TRBJ2-5; D uncertain. V was trimmed by 7 bases and J by 1 base, leaving 10 bases between them. CDR3 length: 13 amino acids. The germline V gene encodes CDR1 SNHLY and CDR2 FYNNEI.